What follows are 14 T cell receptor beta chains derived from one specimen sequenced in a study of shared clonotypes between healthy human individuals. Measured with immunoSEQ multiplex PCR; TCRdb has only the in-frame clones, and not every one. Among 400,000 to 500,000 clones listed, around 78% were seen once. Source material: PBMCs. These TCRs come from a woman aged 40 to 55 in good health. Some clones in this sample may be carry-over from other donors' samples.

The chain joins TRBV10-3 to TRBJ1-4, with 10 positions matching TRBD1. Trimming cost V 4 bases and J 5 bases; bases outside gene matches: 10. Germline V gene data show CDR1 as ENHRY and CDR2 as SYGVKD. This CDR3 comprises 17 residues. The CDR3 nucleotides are TGTGCCATCAGTGGAGGGGGGACAGGGGAACGAAATGAAAAACTGTTTTTT. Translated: CAISGGGTGERNEKLFF.

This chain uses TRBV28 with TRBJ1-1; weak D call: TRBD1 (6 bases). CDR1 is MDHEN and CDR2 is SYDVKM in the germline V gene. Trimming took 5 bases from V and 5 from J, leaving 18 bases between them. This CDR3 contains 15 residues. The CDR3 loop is CASSHLAGVLTEAFF. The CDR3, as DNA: TGTGCCAGCAGTCACCTGGCAGGGGTGTTGACTGAAGCTTTCTTT.

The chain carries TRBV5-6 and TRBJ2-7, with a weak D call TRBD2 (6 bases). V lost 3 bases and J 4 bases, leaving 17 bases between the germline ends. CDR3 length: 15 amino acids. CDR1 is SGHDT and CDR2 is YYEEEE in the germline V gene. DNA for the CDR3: TGTGCCAGCAGCTCAGGCCACCTTAGCGGTTACGAGCAGTACTTC. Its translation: CASSSGHLSGYEQYF.

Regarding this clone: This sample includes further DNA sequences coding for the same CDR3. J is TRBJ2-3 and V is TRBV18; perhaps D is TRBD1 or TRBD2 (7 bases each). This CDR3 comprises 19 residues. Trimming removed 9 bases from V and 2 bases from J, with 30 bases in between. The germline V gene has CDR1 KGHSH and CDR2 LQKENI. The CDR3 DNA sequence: TGTGCCAGTTCCACCCCTCCAAGCAGCGGGACAGCCTACACAGATACGCAGTATTTT. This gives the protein CASSTPPSSGTAYTDTQYF.

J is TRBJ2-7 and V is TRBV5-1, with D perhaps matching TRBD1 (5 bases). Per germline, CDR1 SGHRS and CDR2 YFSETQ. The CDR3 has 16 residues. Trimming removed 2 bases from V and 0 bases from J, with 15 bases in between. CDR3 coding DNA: TGCGCCAGCAGCTTAAGGACACAAGGGGCCTCCTACGAGCAGTACTTC. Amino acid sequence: CASSLRTQGASYEQYF. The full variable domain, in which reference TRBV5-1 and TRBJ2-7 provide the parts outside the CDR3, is KAGVTQTPRYLIKTRGQQVTLSCSPISGHRSVSWYQQTPGQGLQFLFEYFSETQRNKGNFPGRFSGRQFSNSRSEMNVSTLELGDSALYLCASSLRTQGASYEQYFGPGTRLTVT.

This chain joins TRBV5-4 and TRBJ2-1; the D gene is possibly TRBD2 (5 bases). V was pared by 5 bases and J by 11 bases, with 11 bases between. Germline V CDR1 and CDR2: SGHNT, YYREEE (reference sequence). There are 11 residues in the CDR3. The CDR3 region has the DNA TGTGCCAGCAGGGGTACTAGTAAGCAGTTCTTC. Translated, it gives CASRGTSKQFF.

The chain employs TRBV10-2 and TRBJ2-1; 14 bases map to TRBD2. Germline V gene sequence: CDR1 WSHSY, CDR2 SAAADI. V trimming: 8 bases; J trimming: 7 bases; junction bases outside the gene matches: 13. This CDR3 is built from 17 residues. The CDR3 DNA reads TGCGCCAGCCAGGGACTAGCGGGAGTGAGGGGGATGAATGAGCAGTTCTTC. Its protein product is CASQGLAGVRGMNEQFF.

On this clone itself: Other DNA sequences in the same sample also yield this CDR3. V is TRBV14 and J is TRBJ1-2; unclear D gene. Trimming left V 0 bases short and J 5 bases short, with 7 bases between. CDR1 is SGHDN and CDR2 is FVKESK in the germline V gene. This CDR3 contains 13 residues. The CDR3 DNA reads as TGTGCCAGCAGCCAAGACCTGAATTATGGCTACACCTTC. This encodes CASSQDLNYGYTF. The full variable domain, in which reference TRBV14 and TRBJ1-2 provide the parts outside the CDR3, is EAGVTQFPSHSVIEKGQTVTLRCDPISGHDNLYWYRRVMGKEIKFLLHFVKESKQDESGMPNNRFLAERTGGTYSTLKVQPAELEDSGVYFCASSQDLNYGYTFGSGTRLTVV.

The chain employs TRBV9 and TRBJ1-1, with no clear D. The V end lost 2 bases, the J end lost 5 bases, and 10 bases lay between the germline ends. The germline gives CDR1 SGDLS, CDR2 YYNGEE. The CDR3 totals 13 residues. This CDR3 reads CASSVVSKTEAFF. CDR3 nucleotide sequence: TGTGCCAGCAGCGTCGTCTCGAAGACTGAAGCTTTCTTT.

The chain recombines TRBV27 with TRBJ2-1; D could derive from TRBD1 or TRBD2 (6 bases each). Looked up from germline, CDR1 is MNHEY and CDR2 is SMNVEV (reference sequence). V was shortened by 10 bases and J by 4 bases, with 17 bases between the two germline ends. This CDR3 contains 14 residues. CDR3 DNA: TGTGCCACCGGCCGGAGGGACACATACAATGAGCAGTTCTTC. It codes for CATGRRDTYNEQFF.

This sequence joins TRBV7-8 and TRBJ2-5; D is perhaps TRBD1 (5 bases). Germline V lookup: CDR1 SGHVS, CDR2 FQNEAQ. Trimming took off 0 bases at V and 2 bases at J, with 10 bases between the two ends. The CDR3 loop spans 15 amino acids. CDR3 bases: TGTGCCAGCAGCTTAGCGTTCAGGGAACAAGAGACCCAGTACTTC. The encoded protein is CASSLAFREQETQYF. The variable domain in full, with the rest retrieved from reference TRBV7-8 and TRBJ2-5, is GAGVSQSPRYKVAKRGQDVALRCDPISGHVSLFWYQQALGQGPEFLTYFQNEAQLDKSGLPSDRFFAERPEGSVSTLKIQRTQQEDSAVYLCASSLAFREQETQYFGPGTRLLVL.

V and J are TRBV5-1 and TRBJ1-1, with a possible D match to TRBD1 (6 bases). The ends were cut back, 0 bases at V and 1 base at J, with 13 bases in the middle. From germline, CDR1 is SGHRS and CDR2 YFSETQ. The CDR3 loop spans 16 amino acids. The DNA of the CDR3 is TGCGCCAGCAGCTTGGTCCTATTGGGACAGAACACTGAAGCTTTCTTT. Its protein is CASSLVLLGQNTEAFF. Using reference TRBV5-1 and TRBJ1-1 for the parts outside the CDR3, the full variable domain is KAGVTQTPRYLIKTRGQQVTLSCSPISGHRSVSWYQQTPGQGLQFLFEYFSETQRNKGNFPGRFSGRQFSNSRSEMNVSTLELGDSALYLCASSLVLLGQNTEAFFGQGTRLTVV.

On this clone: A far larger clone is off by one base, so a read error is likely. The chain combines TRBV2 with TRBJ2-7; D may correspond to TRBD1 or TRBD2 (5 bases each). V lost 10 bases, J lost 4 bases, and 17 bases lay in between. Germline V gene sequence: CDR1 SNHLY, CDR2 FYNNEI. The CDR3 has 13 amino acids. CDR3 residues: CATFGTLEYEQYF. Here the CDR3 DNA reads TGTGCCACGTTCGGGACGCTAGAGTACGAGCAGTACTTC.

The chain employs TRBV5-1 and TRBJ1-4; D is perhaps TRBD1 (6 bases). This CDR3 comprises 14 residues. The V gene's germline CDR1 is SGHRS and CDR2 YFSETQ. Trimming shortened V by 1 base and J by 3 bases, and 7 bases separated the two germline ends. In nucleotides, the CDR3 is TGCGCCAGCAGCTTGACAGGGCCTAATGAAAAACTGTTTTTT. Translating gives CASSLTGPNEKLFF.